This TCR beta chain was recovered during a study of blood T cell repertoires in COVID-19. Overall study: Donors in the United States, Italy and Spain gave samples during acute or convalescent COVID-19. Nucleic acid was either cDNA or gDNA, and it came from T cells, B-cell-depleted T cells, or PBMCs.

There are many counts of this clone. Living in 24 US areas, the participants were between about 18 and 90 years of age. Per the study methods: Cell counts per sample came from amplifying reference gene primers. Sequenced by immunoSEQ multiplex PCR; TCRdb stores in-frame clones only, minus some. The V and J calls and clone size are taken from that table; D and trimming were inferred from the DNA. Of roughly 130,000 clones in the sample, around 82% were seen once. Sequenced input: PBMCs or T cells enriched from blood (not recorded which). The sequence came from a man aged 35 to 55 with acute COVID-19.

CDR3 residues: CASSPHSNQPQHF. The DNA for the CDR3 is TGTGCCAGCTCACCCCATAGCAATCAGCCCCAGCATTTT. This chain joins TRBV18 and TRBJ1-5; unclear D gene. Germline assignment: CDR1 KGHSH and CDR2 LQKENI. This CDR3 spans 13 amino acids. V was pared by 3 bases and J by 0 bases, with 3 bases between.